A selection of T cell receptor beta chains follows, all from one sample in a study of cytotoxic CD8 clonotypes in ibrutinib-treated CLL. Only in-frame clones appear in the TCRdb table, and some are missing; sequencing was by immunoSEQ multiplex PCR. In the table there are some 310,000 clones, almost 80% of which are singletons. Sequencing was performed on PBMCs, taken before ibrutinib treatment. These receptors originate from a human donor with chronic lymphocytic leukemia. The CDR3 runs from the conserved cysteine through the conserved F or W. Fields, in order: D gene, V gene, clone size, J gene, CDR3 DNA, CDR3 protein. D genes are given only for firm matches. Part of the rows lack a size; the others show once, few, many or a class for expanded clones.

D: .; V: TRBV25-1; size: .; J: TRBJ1-2; DNA: TGTGCCAGCAGTGGGGCAACCGAAATGGGCTATGGCTACACCTTC; CDR3: CASSGATEMGYGYTF
D: .; V: TRBV7-9; size: .; J: TRBJ2-7; DNA: TGTGCCAGCAGCACGCGCGGAATTAGGAGCCCAGGCGAGCAGTACTTC; CDR3: CASSTRGIRSPGEQYF
D: .; V: TRBV7-2; size: .; J: TRBJ1-4; DNA: TGTGCCAGCAGCTTAGTCGGCTTCGACTCCGATAATGAAAAACTGTTTTTT; CDR3: CASSLVGFDSDNEKLFF
D: .; V: TRBV5-4; size: few; J: TRBJ1-3; DNA: TGTGCCAGCAGCTTGGAGGCAGCTACTGGAAACACCATATATTTT; CDR3: CASSLEAATGNTIYF
D: TRBD2; V: TRBV27; size: .; J: TRBJ2-7; DNA: TGTGCCAGCAGTTCCGGACTAGCGGGCACACTTTCTTACGAGCAGTACTTC; CDR3: CASSSGLAGTLSYEQYF
D: TRBD2; V: TRBV11-2; size: once; J: TRBJ2-1; DNA: TGTGCCAGCAAGCGGGGTTACAATGAGCAGTTCTTC; CDR3: CASKRGYNEQFF
D: .; V: TRBV7-2; size: .; J: TRBJ1-2; DNA: TGTGCCAGCAGCTTAGACAGGGCGTCTGGCTACACCTTC; CDR3: CASSLDRASGYTF
D: TRBD2; V: TRBV4-2; size: .; J: TRBJ2-2; DNA: TGTGCCAGCAGCCAAGACACTAGCGGCTTCGGGGAGCTGTTTTTT; CDR3: CASSQDTSGFGELFF
D: TRBD2; V: TRBV4-3; size: .; J: TRBJ2-3; DNA: TGCGCCAGCAGCCAACTCCGGGACTATCGGGTAGATACGCAGTATTTT; CDR3: CASSQLRDYRVDTQYF
D: TRBD1; V: TRBV6-5; size: .; J: TRBJ1-3; DNA: TGTGCCAGCAGTTGGGACAGGGGCTTTGGAAACACCATATATTTT; CDR3: CASSWDRGFGNTIYF
D: .; V: TRBV5-5; size: .; J: TRBJ2-7; DNA: TGTGCCAGCAGCACTAACTACGAGCAGTACTTC; CDR3: CASSTNYEQYF
D: .; V: TRBV5-6; size: .; J: TRBJ2-1; DNA: TGTGCCAGCTATGTCCAGAGCTCCGCCAATGAGCAGTTCTTC; CDR3: CASYVQSSANEQFF
D: .; V: TRBV30; size: .; J: TRBJ2-2; DNA: TGTGCCTGGAGTGACATTTACACCGGGGAGCTGTTTTTT; CDR3: CAWSDIYTGELFF
D: .; V: TRBV19; size: .; J: TRBJ1-1; DNA: TGTGCCAGTAGTATTACAGGTTATCTTACTGAAGCTTTCTTT; CDR3: CASSITGYLTEAFF
D: .; V: TRBV28; size: few; J: TRBJ2-1; DNA: TGTGCCAGCAGTCAATCGACTCGCAATGAGCAGTTCTTC; CDR3: CASSQSTRNEQFF
D: .; V: TRBV7-9; size: once; J: TRBJ2-7; DNA: TGTGCCAGCAGCCCGAGGGACGGCGCCTACGAGCAGTACTTC; CDR3: CASSPRDGAYEQYF
D: TRBD1; V: TRBV6-5; size: .; J: TRBJ2-7; DNA: TGTGCCAGCAGTCGATTTAACAGGGGCTACGAGCAGTACTTC; CDR3: CASSRFNRGYEQYF
D: .; V: TRBV6-5; size: .; J: TRBJ1-2; DNA: TGTGCCAGCAGTTACTGGGTCGATGGCTACACCTTC; CDR3: CASSYWVDGYTF
D: .; V: TRBV6-5; size: .; J: TRBJ2-5; DNA: TGTGCCAGCAGTAAACGACAGAGTCGAGAGACCCAGTACTTC; CDR3: CASSKRQSRETQYF
D: .; V: TRBV6-5; size: few; J: TRBJ1-3; DNA: TGTGCCAGCAGTTACGGGTGGGGCAGGGGAAACACCATATATTTT; CDR3: CASSYGWGRGNTIYF
D: TRBD2; V: TRBV10-3; size: .; J: TRBJ2-3; DNA: TGTGCCATCAGTGAGAGTTTGGGAGGGGCCGGTTTGGGCACAGATACGCAGTATTTT; CDR3: CAISESLGGAGLGTDTQYF
D: TRBD1; V: TRBV5-4; size: .; J: TRBJ1-2; DNA: TGTGCCAGCAGCTTCGACAGGGGAGATGGCTACACCTTC; CDR3: CASSFDRGDGYTF
D: .; V: TRBV4-1; size: once; J: TRBJ2-7; DNA: TGCGCCAGCAGCCAAGATCTCAGCTACGAGCAGTACTTC; CDR3: CASSQDLSYEQYF
D: TRBD1; V: TRBV14; size: .; J: TRBJ1-2; DNA: TGTGCCAGCAGCCATGCCGGGACAGGGATCGGCTATGGCTACACCTTC; CDR3: CASSHAGTGIGYGYTF
D: .; V: TRBV7-8; size: .; J: TRBJ2-5; DNA: TGTGCCAGCCACGGGGGCTGGGAGACCCAGTACTTC; CDR3: CASHGGWETQYF
D: .; V: TRBV5-1; size: .; J: TRBJ2-2; DNA: TGCGCCAGCAGTCCGAACACCGGGGAGCTGTTTTTT; CDR3: CASSPNTGELFF
D: .; V: TRBV27; size: .; J: TRBJ1-5; DNA: TGTGCCAGCAGTCCGGGGACGCACACCGGGTATAGCAATCAGCCCCAGCATTTT; CDR3: CASSPGTHTGYSNQPQHF
D: .; V: TRBV4-2; size: .; J: TRBJ1-5; DNA: TGTGCCAGCAGCACTAGGGGATATAGCAATCAGCCCCAGCATTTT; CDR3: CASSTRGYSNQPQHF
D: .; V: TRBV4-3; size: .; J: TRBJ1-5; DNA: TGCGCCAGCAGCCAAGATCGTCAGGGTCAGCCCCAGCATTTT; CDR3: CASSQDRQGQPQHF
D: TRBD2; V: TRBV7-2; size: .; J: TRBJ2-1; DNA: TGTGCCAGCAGCTTAGTTAGCGGGAGGGACAATGAGCAGTTCTTC; CDR3: CASSLVSGRDNEQFF
D: .; V: TRBV5-6; size: few; J: TRBJ2-3; DNA: TGTGCCAGCAGCTTGTCGGCAGGCACAGATACGCAGTATTTT; CDR3: CASSLSAGTDTQYF
D: .; V: TRBV27; size: .; J: TRBJ2-5; DNA: TGTGCCAGCAGTTTCCGCGGGACAGTAAGACAAGAGACCCAGTACTTC; CDR3: CASSFRGTVRQETQYF
D: .; V: TRBV2; size: .; J: TRBJ1-4; DNA: TGTGCCAGCGGGTTAAGCGCAACTAATGAAAAACTGTTTTTT; CDR3: CASGLSATNEKLFF
D: .; V: TRBV6-6; size: .; J: TRBJ2-5; DNA: TGTGCCAGCAGTTACTCGAGTCTTAGAGAGACCCAGTACTTC; CDR3: CASSYSSLRETQYF
D: .; V: TRBV7-8; size: .; J: TRBJ1-4; DNA: TGTGCCAGCAGCTCCCCCGGAGGCGAAGGGGAAAAACTGTTTTTT; CDR3: CASSSPGGEGEKLFF
D: TRBD1; V: TRBV4-2; size: .; J: TRBJ2-7; DNA: TGTGCCAGCAGCCAGGCAAAAGGACAGGACTACGAGCAGTACTTC; CDR3: CASSQAKGQDYEQYF
D: .; V: TRBV5-4; size: .; J: TRBJ1-1; DNA: TGTGCCAGCAGCTTGGTTGCTATGAACACTGAAGCTTTCTTT; CDR3: CASSLVAMNTEAFF
D: TRBD1; V: TRBV4-1; size: .; J: TRBJ2-7; DNA: TGCGCCAGCAGCCTATGGACAGGGCTTAGCGAGCAGTACTTC; CDR3: CASSLWTGLSEQYF
D: TRBD2; V: TRBV27; size: .; J: TRBJ2-7; DNA: TGTGCCAGCAGTTATCAAGCGGGAGTTTTTTACGAGCAGTACTTC; CDR3: CASSYQAGVFYEQYF
D: .; V: TRBV4-2; size: .; J: TRBJ2-3; DNA: TGTGCCAGCAGCCCCCGGGTTAGCACAGATACGCAGTATTTT; CDR3: CASSPRVSTDTQYF
D: .; V: TRBV2; size: .; J: TRBJ2-1; DNA: TGTGCCACCAGACTAACCTCCAGCTCCTACAATGAGCAGTTCTTC; CDR3: CATRLTSSSYNEQFF
D: .; V: TRBV29-1; size: .; J: TRBJ1-2; DNA: TGCAGCGTTGAAAATCCGACAAACTATGGCTACACCTTC; CDR3: CSVENPTNYGYTF
D: .; V: TRBV6-5; size: once; J: TRBJ2-1; DNA: TGTGCCAGCAGTCTACTCCAAAACATCGAGCAGTTCTTC; CDR3: CASSLLQNIEQFF
D: .; V: TRBV6-5; size: few; J: TRBJ2-2; DNA: TGTGCCAGCAGCCCTTTCCCTACCGGGGAGCTGTTTTTT; CDR3: CASSPFPTGELFF
D: .; V: TRBV27; size: .; J: TRBJ2-5; DNA: TGTGCCAGCAGCCCCTACAGGGTCGGGGTAGAGACCCAGTACTTC; CDR3: CASSPYRVGVETQYF
D: .; V: TRBV14; size: .; J: TRBJ1-1; DNA: TGTGCCAGCAGCCTGGGGACGGGAACTGAAGCTTTCTTT; CDR3: CASSLGTGTEAFF
D: .; V: TRBV28; size: few; J: TRBJ2-2; DNA: TGTGCCACCCGAGGGGGATTAGGGGAGCTGTTTTTT; CDR3: CATRGGLGELFF
D: TRBD1; V: TRBV28; size: .; J: TRBJ2-7; DNA: TGTGCCAGCAGTTTAGTGACAGGGGCTCGCAACGAGCAGTACTTC; CDR3: CASSLVTGARNEQYF
D: TRBD2; V: TRBV9; size: .; J: TRBJ2-3; DNA: TGTGCCAGCAGCATAGGGACTAGCGGCACAGATACGCAGTATTTT; CDR3: CASSIGTSGTDTQYF
D: .; V: TRBV25-1; size: .; J: TRBJ2-2; DNA: TGTGCCAGCAGGAGCAATGGGGCCCCCTACACCGGGGAGCTGTTTTTT; CDR3: CASRSNGAPYTGELFF
D: TRBD2; V: TRBV7-8; size: .; J: TRBJ2-5; DNA: TGTGCCAGCAGAAGTAGCGGGAGGGTACAAGAGACCCAGTACTTC; CDR3: CASRSSGRVQETQYF